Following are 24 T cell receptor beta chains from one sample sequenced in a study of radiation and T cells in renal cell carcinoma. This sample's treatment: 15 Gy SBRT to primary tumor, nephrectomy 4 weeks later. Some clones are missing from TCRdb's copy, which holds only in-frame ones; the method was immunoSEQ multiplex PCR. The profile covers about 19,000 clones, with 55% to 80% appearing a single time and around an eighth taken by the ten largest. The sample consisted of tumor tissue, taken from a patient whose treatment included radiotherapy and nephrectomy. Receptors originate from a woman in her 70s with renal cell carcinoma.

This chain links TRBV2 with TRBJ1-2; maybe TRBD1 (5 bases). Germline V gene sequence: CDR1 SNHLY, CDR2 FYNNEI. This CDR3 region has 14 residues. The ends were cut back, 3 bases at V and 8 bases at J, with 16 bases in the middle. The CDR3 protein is CASSDSGPSRGYTF. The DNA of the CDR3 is TGTGCCAGCAGTGACTCGGGACCGAGCAGGGGCTACACCTTC.

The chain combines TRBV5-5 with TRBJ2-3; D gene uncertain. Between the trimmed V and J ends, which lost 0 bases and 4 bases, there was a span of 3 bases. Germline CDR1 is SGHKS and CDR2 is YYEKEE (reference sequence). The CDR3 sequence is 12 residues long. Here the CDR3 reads CASSLAADTQYF. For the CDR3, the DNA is TGTGCCAGCAGCTTGGCTGCAGATACGCAGTATTTT.

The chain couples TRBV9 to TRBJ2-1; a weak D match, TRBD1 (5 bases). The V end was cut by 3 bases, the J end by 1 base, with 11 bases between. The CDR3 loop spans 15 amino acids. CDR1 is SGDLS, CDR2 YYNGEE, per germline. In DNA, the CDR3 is TGTGCCAGCAGCGCCCGACAGCCTTCCTACAATGAGCAGTTCTTC. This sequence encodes CASSARQPSYNEQFF.

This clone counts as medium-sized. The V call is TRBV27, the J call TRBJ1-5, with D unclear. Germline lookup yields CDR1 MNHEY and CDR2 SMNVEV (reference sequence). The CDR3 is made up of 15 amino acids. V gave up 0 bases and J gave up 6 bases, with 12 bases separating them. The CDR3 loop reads CASSLSAGRAQPQHF. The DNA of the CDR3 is TGTGCCAGCAGTTTATCGGCAGGTAGGGCTCAGCCCCAGCATTTT.

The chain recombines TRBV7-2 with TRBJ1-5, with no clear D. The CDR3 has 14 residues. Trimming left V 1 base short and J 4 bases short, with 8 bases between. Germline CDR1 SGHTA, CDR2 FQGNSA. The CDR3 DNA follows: TGTGCCAGCAGCTTAGGGTCGGCTAATCAGCCCCAGCATTTT. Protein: CASSLGSANQPQHF.

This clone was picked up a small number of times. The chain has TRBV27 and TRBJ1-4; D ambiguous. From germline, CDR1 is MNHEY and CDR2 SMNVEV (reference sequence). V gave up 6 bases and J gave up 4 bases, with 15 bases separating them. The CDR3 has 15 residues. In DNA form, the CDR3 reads TGTGCCAGCAGCCGCAGTGGGGTGCTTAATGAAAAACTGTTTTTT. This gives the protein CASSRSGVLNEKLFF. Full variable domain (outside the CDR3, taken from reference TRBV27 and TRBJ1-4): EAQVTQNPRYLITVTGKKLTVTCSQNMNHEYMSWYRQDPGLGLRQIYYSMNVEVTDKGDVPEGYKVSRKEKRNFPLILESPSPNQTSLYFCASSRSGVLNEKLFFGSGTQLSVL.

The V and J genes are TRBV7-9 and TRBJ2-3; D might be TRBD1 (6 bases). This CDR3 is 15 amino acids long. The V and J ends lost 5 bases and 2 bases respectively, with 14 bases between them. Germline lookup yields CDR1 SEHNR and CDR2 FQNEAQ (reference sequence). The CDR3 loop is CASSPSGTLTDTQYF. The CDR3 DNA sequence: TGTGCCAGCAGCCCGTCCGGGACACTCACAGATACGCAGTATTTT.

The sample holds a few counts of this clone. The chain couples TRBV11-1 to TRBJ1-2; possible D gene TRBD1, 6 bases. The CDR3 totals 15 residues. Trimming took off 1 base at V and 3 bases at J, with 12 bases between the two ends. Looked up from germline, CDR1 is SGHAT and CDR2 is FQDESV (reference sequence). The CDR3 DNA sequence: TGTGCCAGCAGCTTAGAGGGCAGGGGAGACTATGGCTACACCTTC. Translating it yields CASSLEGRGDYGYTF.

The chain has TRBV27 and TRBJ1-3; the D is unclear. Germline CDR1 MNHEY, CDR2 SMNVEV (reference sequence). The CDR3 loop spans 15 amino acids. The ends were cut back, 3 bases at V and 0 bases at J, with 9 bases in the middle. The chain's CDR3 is CASSLAASSGNTIYF. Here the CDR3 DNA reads TGTGCCAGCAGTTTGGCAGCAAGCTCTGGAAACACCATATATTTT.

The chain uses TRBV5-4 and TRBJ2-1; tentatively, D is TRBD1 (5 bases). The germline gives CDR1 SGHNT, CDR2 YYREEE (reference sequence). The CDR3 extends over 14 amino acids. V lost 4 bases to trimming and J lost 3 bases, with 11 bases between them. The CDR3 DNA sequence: TGTGCCAGCAGCGCACAGGTGGACTACAATGAGCAGTTCTTC. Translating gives CASSAQVDYNEQFF.

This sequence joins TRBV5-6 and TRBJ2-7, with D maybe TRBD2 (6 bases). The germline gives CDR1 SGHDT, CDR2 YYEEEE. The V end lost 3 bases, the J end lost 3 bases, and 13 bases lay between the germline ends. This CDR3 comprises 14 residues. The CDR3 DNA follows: TGTGCCAGCAGCTCGGAGGGGCCGATCTACGAGCAGTACTTC. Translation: CASSSEGPIYEQYF. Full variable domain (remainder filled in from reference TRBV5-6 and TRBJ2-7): DAGVTQSPTHLIKTRGQQVTLRCSPKSGHDTVSWYQQALGQGPQFIFQYYEEEERQRGNFPDRFSGHQFPNYSSELNVNALLLGDSALYLCASSSEGPIYEQYFGPGTRLTVT.

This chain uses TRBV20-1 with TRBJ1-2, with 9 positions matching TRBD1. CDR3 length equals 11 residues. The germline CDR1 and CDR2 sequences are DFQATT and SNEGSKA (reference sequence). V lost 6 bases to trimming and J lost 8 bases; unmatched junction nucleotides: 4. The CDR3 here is CSAPGQGGYTF. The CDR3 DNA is TGCAGTGCCCCGGGACAGGGAGGCTACACCTTC.

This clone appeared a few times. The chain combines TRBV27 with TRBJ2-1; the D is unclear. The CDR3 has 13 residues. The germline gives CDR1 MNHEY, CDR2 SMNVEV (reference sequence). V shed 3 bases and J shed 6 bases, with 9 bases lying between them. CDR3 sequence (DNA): TGTGCCAGCAGTTTTAGTTACCTCAATGAGCAGTTCTTC. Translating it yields CASSFSYLNEQFF.

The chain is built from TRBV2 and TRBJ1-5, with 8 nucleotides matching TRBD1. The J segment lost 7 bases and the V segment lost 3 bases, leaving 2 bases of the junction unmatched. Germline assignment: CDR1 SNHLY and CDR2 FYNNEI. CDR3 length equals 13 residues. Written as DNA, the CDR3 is TGTGCCAGCAGTGAGGACAGGGCCCAGCCCCAGCATTTT. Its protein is CASSEDRAQPQHF.

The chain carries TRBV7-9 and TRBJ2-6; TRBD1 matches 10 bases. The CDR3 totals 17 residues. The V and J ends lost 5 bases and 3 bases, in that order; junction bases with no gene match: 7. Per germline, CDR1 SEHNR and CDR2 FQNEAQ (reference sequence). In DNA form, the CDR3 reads TGTGCCAGCAGCGGGCCCGGGACAGGGGTTGGGGCCAACGTCCTGACTTTC. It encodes CASSGPGTGVGANVLTF.

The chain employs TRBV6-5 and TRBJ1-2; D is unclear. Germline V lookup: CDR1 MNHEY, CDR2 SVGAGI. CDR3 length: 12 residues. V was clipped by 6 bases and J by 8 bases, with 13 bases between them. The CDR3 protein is CASSPLAGGYTF. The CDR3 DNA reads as TGTGCCAGCAGCCCCCTCGCTGGGGGCTACACCTTC.

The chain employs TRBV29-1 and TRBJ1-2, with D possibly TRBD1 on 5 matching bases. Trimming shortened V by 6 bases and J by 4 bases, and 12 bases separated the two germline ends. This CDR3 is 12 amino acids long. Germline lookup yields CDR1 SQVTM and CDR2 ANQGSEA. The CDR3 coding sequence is TGCAGCGTGATGGGGACTTTCTATGGCTACACCTTC. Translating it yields CSVMGTFYGYTF.

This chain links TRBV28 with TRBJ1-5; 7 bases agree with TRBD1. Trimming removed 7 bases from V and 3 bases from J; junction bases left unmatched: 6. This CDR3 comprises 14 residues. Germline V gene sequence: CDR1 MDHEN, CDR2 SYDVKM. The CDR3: CASTPGGDNQPQHF. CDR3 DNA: TGTGCCAGCACTCCAGGGGGGGACAATCAGCCCCAGCATTTT.

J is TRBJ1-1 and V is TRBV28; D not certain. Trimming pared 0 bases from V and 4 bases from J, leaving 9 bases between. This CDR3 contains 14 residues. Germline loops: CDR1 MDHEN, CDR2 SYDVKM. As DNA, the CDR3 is TGTGCCAGCAGTTTATGGCAAGGGCGCACTGAAGCTTTCTTT. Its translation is CASSLWQGRTEAFF.

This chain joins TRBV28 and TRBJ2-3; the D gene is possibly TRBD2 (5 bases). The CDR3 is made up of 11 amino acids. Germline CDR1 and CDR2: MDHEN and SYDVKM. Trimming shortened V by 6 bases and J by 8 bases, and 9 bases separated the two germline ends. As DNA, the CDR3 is TGTGCCAGCAGCGGGGTGGGTACGCAGTATTTT. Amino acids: CASSGVGTQYF. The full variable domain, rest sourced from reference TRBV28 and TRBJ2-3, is DVKVTQSSRYLVKRTGEKVFLECVQDMDHENMFWYRQDPGLGLRLIYFSYDVKMKEKGDIPEGYSVSREKKERFSLILESASTNQTSMYLCASSGVGTQYFGPGTRLTVL.

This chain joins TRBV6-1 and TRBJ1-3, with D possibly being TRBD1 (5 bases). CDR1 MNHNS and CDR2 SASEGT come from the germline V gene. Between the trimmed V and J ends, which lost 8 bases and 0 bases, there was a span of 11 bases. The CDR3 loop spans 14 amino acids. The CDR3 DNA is TGTGCCAGCCTTCAGGGTGGCTCTGGAAACACCATATATTTT. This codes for CASLQGGSGNTIYF.

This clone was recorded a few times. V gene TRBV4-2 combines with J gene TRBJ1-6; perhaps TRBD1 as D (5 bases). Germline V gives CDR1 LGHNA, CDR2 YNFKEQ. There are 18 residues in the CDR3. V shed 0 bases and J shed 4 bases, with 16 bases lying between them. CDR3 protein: CASSQDMVNRGYNSPLHF. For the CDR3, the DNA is TGTGCCAGCAGCCAAGATATGGTCAACCGGGGGTATAATTCACCCCTCCACTTT.

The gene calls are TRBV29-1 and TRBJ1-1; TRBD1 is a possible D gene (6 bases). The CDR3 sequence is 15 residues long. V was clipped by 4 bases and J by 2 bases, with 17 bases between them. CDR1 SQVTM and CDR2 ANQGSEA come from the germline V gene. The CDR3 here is CSVGVPRGLNTEAFF. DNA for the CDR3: TGCAGCGTTGGGGTACCTCGGGGGCTCAACACTGAAGCTTTCTTT.

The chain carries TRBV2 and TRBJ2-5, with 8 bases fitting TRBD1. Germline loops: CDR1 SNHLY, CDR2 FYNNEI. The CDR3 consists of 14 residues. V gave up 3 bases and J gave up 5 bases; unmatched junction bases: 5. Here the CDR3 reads CASSEGRGLETQYF. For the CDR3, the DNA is TGTGCCAGCAGTGAGGGCAGGGGGCTGGAGACCCAGTACTTC.